This T cell receptor beta chain was sequenced during a study of Ad26.COV2.S vaccination and SARS-CoV-2 variants. Study findings and constraints: People given the vaccine had a wider spike-specific TCR breadth than placebo recipients did.

A single count supports this clone. Its antigen remains unknown. Specified treatment: some 20 received Ad26.COV2.S at low or high dose, single or two shots; about 5 received placebo; per-sample allocation not given. After the first vaccine or placebo injection, samples were drawn on day 63. Sequenced by immunoSEQ multiplex PCR; TCRdb stores in-frame clones only, minus some. Of 250,000 to 300,000 clones in the sample, roughly 86% are singletons; the top ten hold 2.5% to 3.5%. This TCR was recovered from a person aged 18 to 59 who received the Ad26.COV2.S COVID-19 vaccine or a placebo. The source was peripheral blood, collected in a trial of Ad26.COV2.S vaccine versus placebo.

The CDR3 coding sequence is TGTGCCAGCAGCCTACGGTGGTCCCGTGGGGACGAGCAGTACTTC. Translating gives CASSLRWSRGDEQYF. This chain uses TRBV5-4 with TRBJ2-7; D is ambiguous. Germline values: CDR1 SGHNT, CDR2 YYREEE (reference sequence). Trimming left V 4 bases short and J 5 bases short, with 19 bases between. The CDR3 is 15 residues long.